This T cell receptor (gamma chain) was recorded in a study of gamma delta lymphoproliferative disorders and STAT genes (dated by TCRdb to 2017 to 2018). At the level of the whole study: The LymphoTrack Dx TCRG Assay was used to build gamma-chain libraries from a minimum of 50 ng of genomic DNA. Because no corresponding Invivoscribe delta assay was available, delta-chain libraries were prepared according to the EuroClonality-NGS working group standard operating procedure. Within a larger immunophenotypic and STAT-mutation study, TCR gamma and delta CDR3 repertoires were profiled by deep sequencing in Tgammadelta lymphoproliferative disease patients and healthy controls. To confirm results, a couple of gamma-chain samples and all delta-chain samples were sequenced twice.

The paper's findings and limits, for the study overall: Almost every major gamma and delta clonotype in patients was public, meaning shared with at least one healthy donor, and only a couple of gamma clonotypes were private to disease. The authors noted that NGS specificity may be reduced at low frequencies, so the public or private nature of leukemic clones needs confirmation. Control T cells likely spanned varied maturation stages, while leukemic cells were skewed toward terminal effectors, potentially limiting patient-control comparisons. When whole repertoires were clustered, patient gamma repertoires were grouped separately from healthy controls, whereas no separation between groups was observed for delta repertoires.

Both library methods used multiplex PCR with primers targeting conserved V and J regions of the TCR genes. Amplicons were purified, pooled and sequenced on an Illumina MiSeq platform. The paper's data handling went like this. V(D)J alignment, clonotype assembly and translation were handled by MiXCR, while functionality assessment and CDR3 repertoire analyses were done with VDJtools. CDR3 followed the IMGT definition, and analyses included only productive sequences that used functional genes, leaving out ORF genes and pseudogenes. A custom Python script was used to search all patients and controls for identical amino acid CDR3s of major clonotypes (frequency >=5%). A one-sided non-parametric Wilcoxon test was used to compare clonotype frequencies in patients versus controls. Public reads were reanalyzed in TCRdb with CATT, and rows carrying the same DNA were merged afterwards. For this entry, the V and J calls and clone size follow TCRdb and not the study's own pipeline. Within this sample are roughly 710 gamma-chain clones, with around 10% of them counted one time only. The ten largest clones capture about 40% of the sample.

This clone is large (0.1 to 1%) in its sample. The specificity of this receptor is unknown. The input lacks base qualities; no much larger clone sits a single base away. For both patients and controls, peripheral blood mononuclear cells were isolated, and the genomic DNA from these cells was used for TCR sequencing. The control group, matched to the patients for age and sex, consisted of around 23 healthy adult blood donors (roughly twelve males and roughly 11 females) with a median age of nearly 65 years. The receptor was isolated from a human donor in good health. Sequences were obtained from blood.

The DNA sequence is given as TGTGCCTTGTGGGACGATCGGGAGTTGGGCAAAAAAATCAAGGTATTT. The translation is CALWDDRELGKKIKVF. This sequence uses TRGV9 and TRGJP. Assignment of the J gene here rests on matching the DNA to germline, because TCRdb gives none. The CDR3 covers 16 residues, taking in both the cysteine and the phenylalanine. The only DNA kept is the CDR3, 48 bases in frame from the first base. Relative to germline, V is missing 4 bases and J is missing 7 bases, with 7 bases of the junction outside any gene match. For CDR1 and CDR2, the germline V gene (reference sequence) lists GITISATS and ISYDGTV.